Listed here are 12 T cell receptor beta chains from one sample, sequenced in a study of T cells expressing NK-cell markers. TCRdb reprocessed the 5' RACE reads, with one entry per CDR3 protein and no DNA. The sample's table shows some 500,000 distinct CDR3 sequences. The sequencing input was blood T cells: a sorted CD56 or NKG2C T cell subset, CD4+ or CD8+ T cells, or bulk PBMC T cells (not recorded which). All receptors derive from a woman between 50 and 59 years old in good health.

The chain has TRBV18 and TRBJ2-7. CDR3 length: 15 amino acids. In germline, CDR1 is KGHSH, CDR2 LQKENI. The CDR3 sequence is CASSLNPTVTYEQYF.

This chain joins TRBV5-1 and TRBJ2-7. This CDR3 contains 13 residues. Per the germline V gene, CDR1 is SGHRS and CDR2 is YFSETQ. The CDR3: CASNPSLGTEQYF.

The chain employs TRBV7-9 and TRBJ2-7. Germline V gives CDR1 SEHNR, CDR2 FQNEAQ (reference sequence). This CDR3 has 12 amino acids. The CDR3 loop is CASSLVLGDEYF. Variable domain in full (rest from reference TRBV7-9 and TRBJ2-7): DTGVSQNPRHKITKRGQNVTFRCDPISEHNRLYWYRQTLGQGPEFLTYFQNEAQLEKSRLLSDRFSAERPKGSFSTLEIQRTEQGDSAMYLCASSLVLGDEYFGPGTRLTVT.

The chain has TRBV5-1 and TRBJ2-4. Germline values: CDR1 SGHRS, CDR2 YFSETQ. The CDR3 covers 16 residues. CDR3 loop: CASSLLTVEAKNIQYF.

The chain has TRBV6-5 and TRBJ2-1; TCRdb gives TRBD2 as the D gene, but with no DNA this cannot be confirmed. The CDR3 sequence is 16 residues long. Germline V gene sequence: CDR1 MNHEY, CDR2 SVGAGI. CDR3: CASSYSRTSGYNEQFF.

This sequence joins TRBV5-1 and TRBJ2-1; the TCRdb call, TRBD2, lacks DNA for checking. From germline, CDR1 is SGHRS and CDR2 YFSETQ. The CDR3 has 17 residues. The CDR3 sequence is CASSLEATGAPYNEQFF. The variable domain in full, with the rest retrieved from reference TRBV5-1 and TRBJ2-1, is KAGVTQTPRYLIKTRGQQVTLSCSPISGHRSVSWYQQTPGQGLQFLFEYFSETQRNKGNFPGRFSGRQFSNSRSEMNVSTLELGDSALYLCASSLEATGAPYNEQFFGPGTRLTVL.

The chain has TRBV24-1 and TRBJ2-1; TCRdb's D call, TRBD2, is unchecked because there is no DNA. Germline V gene sequence: CDR1 KGHDR, CDR2 SFDVKD. The CDR3 totals 13 residues. This CDR3 reads CATSDSLPIEQFF.

This rearrangement joins TRBV27 to TRBJ2-7; checking the TCRdb D call of TRBD2 is not possible without DNA. This CDR3 contains 16 residues. In germline, CDR1 is MNHEY, CDR2 SMNVEV (reference sequence). The CDR3 spells CASPGSERDPPYEQYF.

The chain couples TRBV12-3 or TRBV12-4 to TRBJ2-1; TCRdb picks TRBD1, but there is no DNA to check that call. The CDR3 contains 15 residues. The CDR3 loop is CASSSRDRGNNEQFF.

J is TRBJ2-3 and V is TRBV5-1; TCRdb indicates TRBD2, and absent DNA this call remains unverified. Per germline, CDR1 SGHRS and CDR2 YFSETQ. This CDR3 comprises 18 residues. CDR3 region: CASSPGLAGGPVTDTQYF. Full variable domain (missing parts from reference TRBV5-1 and TRBJ2-3): KAGVTQTPRYLIKTRGQQVTLSCSPISGHRSVSWYQQTPGQGLQFLFEYFSETQRNKGNFPGRFSGRQFSNSRSEMNVSTLELGDSALYLCASSPGLAGGPVTDTQYFGPGTRLTVL.

The CDR3 protein is CASSQATSGKGETQYF. The genes are TRBV3-1 and TRBJ2-5; no DNA is available, so the TRBD2 call from TCRdb remains unchecked. Germline CDR1 is LGHDT and CDR2 is YNNKEL (reference sequence). The length of the CDR3 is 16 residues.

The chain uses TRBV29-1 and TRBJ2-1; the TCRdb D gene call, TRBD1, has no DNA to confirm it. From germline, CDR1 is SQVTM and CDR2 ANQGSEA. The CDR3 sequence is 14 residues long. CDR3 protein: CSVEPGESYNEQFF.